The 11 T cell receptor beta chains below all came from one sample that was sequenced in a study of CD4 T cells in relation to SARS-CoV-2 and coronaviruses. These receptors' antigens are unknown. Only in-frame clones appear in the TCRdb table, and some are missing; sequencing was by immunoSEQ multiplex PCR. This table holds nearly 20,000 clones, about 80% found once. The unexposed donors gave CD4+ T cells in about 2010-2019, prior to COVID-19. After roughly 9 days of culture, CD4+ T cells were isolated. Sequencing used CD4+ T cells from PBMCs, cultured in vitro. The receptor set was obtained from a human donor in good health.

The table lists this clone with a few counts. The chain joins TRBV4-2 to TRBJ1-2, with 7 bases fitting TRBD1. The CDR3 is 13 residues long. Germline loops: CDR1 LGHNA, CDR2 YNFKEQ. V trimming: 0 bases; J trimming: 13 bases; junction bases outside the gene matches: 8. The CDR3 DNA reads as TGTGCCAGCAGCCAAGATCGGGCAGGGGGGCGCACCTTC. The encoded protein is CASSQDRAGGRTF.

Written as DNA, the CDR3 is TGTGCCAGCAGCTCCCAACTGGACTACAATCAGCCCCAGCATTTT. Its translation is CASSSQLDYNQPQHF. The V gene is TRBV7-2, the J gene TRBJ1-5; no clear D. V lost 4 bases and J 3 bases, leaving 13 bases between the germline ends. The CDR3 contains 15 residues. Germline loops: CDR1 SGHTA, CDR2 FQGNSA.

The rearrangement links TRBV5-8 to TRBJ2-5; unclear D gene. Germline V gene sequence: CDR1 SGHTS, CDR2 YDEGEE. The CDR3 totals 11 residues. Trimming stripped 0 bases from V and 5 bases from J, with 2 bases between. Here the CDR3 reads CASSLVETQYF. The DNA for the CDR3 is TGTGCCAGCAGCTTGGTGGAGACCCAGTACTTC.

The J gene is TRBJ1-3, the V gene TRBV23-1, with no clear D. TRBV23-1 is flagged as an ORF with uncertain function. This CDR3 has 17 residues. Trimming shortened V by 0 bases and J by 2 bases, and 14 bases separated the two germline ends. The CDR3 loop reads CASSQSAPLRPGNTIYF. DNA for the CDR3: TGCGCCAGCAGTCAATCAGCCCCGCTCCGGCCTGGAAACACCATATATTTT.

This rearrangement joins TRBV6-5 to TRBJ1-4, with TRBD1 matching 10 bases. The CDR3 length is 14 residues. Germline V gives CDR1 MNHEY, CDR2 SVGAGI. The V and J ends lost 5 bases and 8 bases, in that order; junction bases with no gene match: 5. CDR3 loop: CASSPTGGKEKLFF. The DNA of the CDR3 is TGTGCCAGCAGTCCGACAGGGGGCAAAGAAAAACTGTTTTTT.

The rearrangement uses TRBV5-8 and TRBJ1-5; no clear D gene. The CDR3 is 13 residues long. Germline V gene data show CDR1 as SGHTS and CDR2 as YDEGEE. Trimming removed 0 bases from V and 7 bases from J, with 8 bases in between. This CDR3 reads CASSLGMGQPQHF. CDR3 DNA sequence: TGTGCCAGCAGCTTGGGAATGGGCCAGCCCCAGCATTTT.

This chain connects TRBV18 to TRBJ2-7; tentative D call: TRBD1 (5 bases). Germline V gene sequence: CDR1 KGHSH, CDR2 LQKENI. The CDR3 length is 14 residues. The ends were cut back, 1 base at V and 0 bases at J, with 7 bases in the middle. The CDR3 DNA reads TGTGCCAGCTCACCACGGGGCAACTCCTACGAGCAGTACTTC. It specifies CASSPRGNSYEQYF.

This chain uses TRBV7-9 with TRBJ1-6; D perhaps matches TRBD1 (5 bases). The CDR3 runs 15 residues. Germline CDR1 is SEHNR and CDR2 is FQNEAQ (reference sequence). V gave up 10 bases and J gave up 6 bases, with 19 bases separating them. DNA of the CDR3: TGTGCCATCCTCTCTCGGACTGACAGTAATTCACCCCTCCACTTT. Translating it yields CAILSRTDSNSPLHF.

The chain carries TRBV4-1 and TRBJ1-2; unclear D gene. Trimming stripped 0 bases from V and 3 bases from J, with 11 bases between. The CDR3 is made up of 15 amino acids. CDR1 MGHRA and CDR2 YSYEKL come from the germline V gene. CDR3 protein: CASSQEEGRDYGYTF. DNA of the CDR3: TGCGCCAGCAGCCAAGAAGAGGGAAGGGACTATGGCTACACCTTC.

This clone came up a few times. The chain carries TRBV5-4 and TRBJ2-7; D remains unclear. The CDR3 length is 13 residues. Trimming took off 4 bases at V and 7 bases at J, with 15 bases between the two ends. CDR1 and CDR2 from the germline V gene are SGHNT and YYREEE (reference sequence). The CDR3 region has the DNA TGTGCCAGCAGCCTGCCCATGCTACGGGAGCAGTACTTC. As protein: CASSLPMLREQYF. Based on the CDR3 plus reference TRBV5-4 and TRBJ2-7, the full variable domain is ETGVTQSPTHLIKTRGQQVTLRCSSQSGHNTVSWYQQALGQGPQFIFQYYREEENGRGNFPPRFSGLQFPNYSSELNVNALELDDSALYLCASSLPMLREQYFGPGTRLTVT.

The chain's CDR3 is CASSPGGGQETQYF. The DNA of the CDR3 is TGTGCCAGCTCACCGGGAGGGGGGCAAGAGACCCAGTACTTC. This chain joins TRBV18 and TRBJ2-5, with D possibly TRBD2 on 7 matching bases. The CDR3 covers 14 residues. Per the germline V gene, CDR1 is KGHSH and CDR2 is LQKENI. The V end was cut by 3 bases, the J end by 2 bases, with 10 bases between. The whole variable domain, filled in from reference TRBV18 and TRBJ2-5, reads NAGVMQNPRHLVRRRGQEARLRCSPMKGHSHVYWYRQLPEEGLKFMVYLQKENIIDESGMPKERFSAEFPKEGPSILRIQQVVRGDSAAYFCASSPGGGQETQYFGPGTRLLVL.